This T cell receptor beta chain was observed in a study of blood T cells in healthy people across ages. The V and J ends lost 1 base and 5 bases, in that order; junction bases with no gene match: 15. The CDR3 runs 18 residues. CDR1 and CDR2 from the germline V gene are LGHNA and YNFKEQ. A second PCR of 7 to 11 cycles used a sample-barcoded 5' primer and a J-beta primer mix. One entry per CDR3 protein results from TCRdb running MiXCR on the 5' RACE reads. The table has 750,000 or so distinct CDR3 sequences, around 25% seen once; the top ten hold more than 8%. These data also formed part of another study, on T cells of mothers and their children.

The V call is TRBV4-2, the J call TRBJ2-5, with 8 bases matching TRBD2. This TCR derives from a boy younger than 18 in good health. Material: blood. CDR3 DNA sequence: TGTGCCAGCAGCCAAGGATCTCCGAGGACTAGCTATCCCGAGACCCAGTACTTC. Translated: CASSQGSPRTSYPETQYF.